The 23 T cell receptor beta chains reported below all come from one sample, sequenced in a study of shared clonotypes between healthy human individuals. The naive CD8 subset, CD45RO-negative cells positively selected for CCR7, excluded terminally differentiated effector memory CD45RA+ cells. Sequencing used immunoSEQ multiplex PCR; TCRdb keeps in-frame clones, though not all of them. The sample yields about 2 million clones, around 96% seen once. The sequenced material came from naive CD8+ T cells sorted from blood. These receptors came from a man younger than 35 in good health.

V gene TRBV7-2 combines with J gene TRBJ2-5; 7 nucleotides agree with TRBD2. The CDR3 covers 16 residues. Germline lookup yields CDR1 SGHTA and CDR2 FQGNSA. V shed 5 bases and J 5 bases; nucleotides not matched to a gene: 14. The CDR3 DNA reads TGTGCCAGCAGCCGTGGGGCTACTTGGGAGGGTGAGACCCAGTACTTC. Its translation: CASSRGATWEGETQYF.

The chain has TRBV27 and TRBJ2-3; 10 positions match TRBD2. Germline assignment: CDR1 MNHEY and CDR2 SMNVEV (reference sequence). V was pared by 3 bases and J by 0 bases, with 3 bases of the junction left unmatched. The CDR3 runs to 16 residues. CDR3 loop: CASSFLTSGSTDTQYF. DNA of the CDR3: TGTGCCAGCAGTTTCCTGACTAGCGGGAGCACAGATACGCAGTATTTT.

Of note for this clone: Other DNA sequences in this sample translate to the same CDR3. This chain uses TRBV11-2 with TRBJ2-7; TRBD1 matches 8 bases. The germline V gene encodes CDR1 SGHAT and CDR2 FQNNGV. This CDR3 has 15 residues. The ends lost 1 base at V and 2 bases at J; junction bases unmatched: 4. The CDR3 nucleotides read TGTGCCAGCAGCTTAGGGACAGGGTTTACCTACGAGCAGTACTTC. It yields the protein CASSLGTGFTYEQYF.

This chain joins TRBV5-8 and TRBJ1-4; D is uncertain. V gave up 0 bases and J gave up 0 bases, with 9 bases separating them. Germline CDR1 reads SGHTS; CDR2 reads YDEGEE. The CDR3 contains 16 residues. DNA for the CDR3: TGTGCCAGCAGCTTGGGCCAGCCTGCAACTAATGAAAAACTGTTTTTT. Protein product: CASSLGQPATNEKLFF.

This sequence joins TRBV11-1 and TRBJ1-2; no clear D. Looked up from germline, CDR1 is SGHAT and CDR2 is FQDESV (reference sequence). This CDR3 has 15 amino acids. The ends were cut back, 5 bases at V and 8 bases at J, with 21 bases in the middle. The CDR3 sequence is CASSVGSDGLGGYTF. CDR3 DNA sequence: TGTGCCAGCAGCGTAGGATCCGACGGACTGGGCGGCTACACCTTC.

The V gene is TRBV6-1, the J gene TRBJ1-2; no definite D call. Germline CDR1 reads MNHNS; CDR2 reads SASEGT. With 2 bases removed from V and 5 bases from J, the gap between germline ends came to 15 bases. The CDR3 runs 15 residues. The CDR3 DNA is TGTGCCAGCAGTGAAACTGATACCTTGGGGTATGGCTACACCTTC. Protein product: CASSETDTLGYGYTF.

The chain has TRBV29-1 and TRBJ2-3; no reliable D call. Trimming took off 3 bases at V and 0 bases at J, with 7 bases between the two ends. The CDR3 is made up of 13 amino acids. Germline values: CDR1 SQVTM, CDR2 ANQGSEA. In DNA, the CDR3 is TGCAGCGTTGACGCCCCAAGCACAGATACGCAGTATTTT. This codes for CSVDAPSTDTQYF.

The CDR3 DNA reads as TGTGCCAGCAGCCCTGGGTCTTCCTACGAGCAGTACTTC. It translates to CASSPGSSYEQYF. This chain joins TRBV11-1 and TRBJ2-7; D is uncertain. Trimming removed 5 bases from V and 1 base from J, with 9 bases in between. CDR3 length equals 13 residues. Germline CDR1 SGHAT, CDR2 FQDESV (reference sequence). The complete variable domain, with remaining parts taken from reference TRBV11-1 and TRBJ2-7, reads EAEVAQSPRYKITEKSQAVAFWCDPISGHATLYWYRQILGQGPELLVQFQDESVVDDSQLPKDRFSAERLKGVDSTLKIQPAELGDSAMYLCASSPGSSYEQYFGPGTRLTVT.

J is TRBJ2-1 and V is TRBV28, with 11 positions matching TRBD1. After removal of 6 bases from V and 8 bases from J, the junction contained 9 bases not matched to a gene. Germline V CDR1 and CDR2: MDHEN, SYDVKM. The CDR3 covers 15 residues. CDR3 protein: CASSTDRGPWDEQFF. The CDR3 DNA is TGTGCCAGCAGCACGGACAGGGGGCCGTGGGATGAGCAGTTCTTC.

V gene TRBV7-9 combines with J gene TRBJ2-5; TRBD1 is a possible D gene (6 bases). The V gene lost 7 bases and the J gene lost 1 base, with 16 bases spanning the gap. Germline lookup yields CDR1 SEHNR and CDR2 FQNEAQ (reference sequence). The CDR3 loop spans 15 amino acids. The CDR3 here is CASNTRAGAQETQYF. CDR3 sequence (DNA): TGTGCCAGCAACACTCGAGCAGGGGCCCAAGAGACCCAGTACTTC.

This clone was seen a single time. The chain is built from TRBV13 and TRBJ2-1; possibly TRBD1 for D (5 bases). Trimming pared 5 bases from V and 2 bases from J, leaving 10 bases between. The CDR3 is 14 amino acids. In germline, CDR1 is PRHDT, CDR2 FYEKMQ (reference sequence). CDR3 sequence: CASSPPGTYNEQFF. The CDR3 nucleotides read TGTGCCAGCAGCCCCCCAGGGACCTACAATGAGCAGTTCTTC.

CDR3 protein: CASSYVEQYTGELFF. The CDR3 coding sequence is TGTGCCAGCAGTTACGTTGAACAGTACACCGGGGAGCTGTTTTTT. V is TRBV6-5 and J is TRBJ2-2; D uncertain. V shed 2 bases and J shed 3 bases, with 10 bases lying between them. The CDR3 runs 15 residues. The germline gives CDR1 MNHEY, CDR2 SVGAGI.

On this clone: The same CDR3 is also encoded by other DNA sequences in this sample. The chain joins TRBV6-5 to TRBJ2-7; D is undetermined. Germline CDR1 reads MNHEY; CDR2 reads SVGAGI. There are 13 residues in the CDR3. The V and J ends lost 0 bases and 4 bases respectively, with 7 bases between them. CDR3 bases: TGTGCCAGCAGTTACTCAACCGGATACGAGCAGTACTTC. This encodes CASSYSTGYEQYF.

The chain uses TRBV5-4 and TRBJ2-3, with TRBD1 as a possible D gene (5 bases). V lost 4 bases to trimming and J lost 4 bases, with 7 bases between them. The length of the CDR3 is 12 residues. Germline V lookup: CDR1 SGHNT, CDR2 YYREEE (reference sequence). The CDR3 DNA sequence: TGTGCCAGCAGCGACAGTCCAGATACGCAGTATTTT. Its protein product is CASSDSPDTQYF.

As regards this clone: Distinct nucleotide sequences in the sample also encode this CDR3. The J gene is TRBJ2-1, the V gene TRBV7-2; D might be TRBD1 or TRBD2, each matching 5 bases. The V gene's germline CDR1 is SGHTA and CDR2 FQGNSA. This CDR3 contains 15 residues. Between the trimmed V and J ends, which lost 6 bases and 0 bases, there was a span of 12 bases. CDR3: CASSWDRGSYNEQFF. DNA of the CDR3: TGTGCCAGCAGTTGGGACCGGGGCTCCTACAATGAGCAGTTCTTC.

J is TRBJ1-2 and V is TRBV9; 9 bases map to TRBD1. The CDR3 runs to 16 residues. The V gene's germline CDR1 is SGDLS and CDR2 YYNGEE. V shed 1 base, J shed 3 bases, and the junction held 7 bases outside the gene matches. CDR3 amino acids: CASSVPGQGTDYGYTF. The CDR3 bases are TGTGCCAGCAGCGTACCTGGACAGGGGACGGACTATGGCTACACCTTC.

This clone was recorded once. One end of the junction varies from germline; a read error may be responsible. V usage is TRBV19 and J usage is TRBJ2-7; 7 nucleotides match TRBD2. The CDR3 loop spans 14 amino acids. CDR1 and CDR2 (germline): LNHDA, SQIVND (reference sequence). Here the CDR3 reads CASRIAGSSYEQYF. The CDR3 DNA follows: TGTGCCAGTAGGATAGCGGGCAGCTCCTACGAGCAGTACTTC.

As to this clone: Distinct nucleotide sequences in the sample also encode this CDR3. This chain uses TRBV5-1 with TRBJ1-2; tentatively, D is TRBD1 (6 bases). Germline V gene sequence: CDR1 SGHRS, CDR2 YFSETQ. V was clipped by 3 bases and J by 7 bases, with 16 bases between them. This CDR3 is 14 amino acids long. The chain's CDR3 is CASSSAGGDRGYTF. CDR3 DNA: TGCGCCAGCAGCTCGGCGGGGGGCGACCGTGGCTACACCTTC.

V usage is TRBV2 and J usage is TRBJ2-5; D is tentatively TRBD1 or TRBD2 (7 bases each). V lost 8 bases and J 9 bases, leaving 13 bases between the germline ends. Per germline, CDR1 SNHLY and CDR2 FYNNEI. CDR3 length equals 11 residues. The CDR3: CASSRGGPQYF. The CDR3 coding sequence is TGTGCCAGCTCCAGGGGGGGTCCCCAGTACTTC.

This clone was detected a few times. The rearrangement uses TRBV6-5 and TRBJ2-7; D is unclear. The CDR3 totals 15 residues. Germline V lookup: CDR1 MNHEY, CDR2 SVGAGI. V lost 2 bases and J lost 2, with 13 bases in between. The CDR3 sequence is CASSYLIGPPYEQYF. DNA for the CDR3: TGTGCCAGCAGTTACCTAATAGGGCCCCCCTACGAGCAGTACTTC.

This clone was recorded only once. The V and J genes are TRBV27 and TRBJ2-1; 9 nucleotides line up with TRBD1. The CDR3 has 18 residues. The germline gives CDR1 MNHEY, CDR2 SMNVEV (reference sequence). After removal of 6 bases from V and 5 bases from J, the junction contained 17 bases not matched to a gene. This chain's CDR3 is CASSLTLLYRGLNNEQFF. The CDR3 DNA reads as TGTGCCAGCAGCCTCACCTTACTGTACAGGGGGCTAAACAATGAGCAGTTCTTC.

The chain employs TRBV4-3 and TRBJ1-2; D not certain. Germline CDR1 and CDR2: LGHNA and YSLEER. Trimming cost V 4 bases and J 1 base, with 7 bases left between them. The CDR3 extends over 13 amino acids. This CDR3 is CASSLDHNYGYTF. Written as DNA, the CDR3 is TGCGCCAGCAGCCTTGACCATAACTATGGCTACACCTTC.

The chain carries TRBV4-1 and TRBJ2-1, with a tentative D call TRBD2 (5 bases). Trimming took 3 bases from V and 1 from J, leaving 16 bases between them. The CDR3 is made up of 17 amino acids. Per germline, CDR1 MGHRA and CDR2 YSYEKL. The CDR3 spells CASSQARGEGSYNEQFF. The CDR3 DNA sequence: TGCGCCAGCAGCCAGGCAAGAGGCGAGGGTTCCTACAATGAGCAGTTCTTC.